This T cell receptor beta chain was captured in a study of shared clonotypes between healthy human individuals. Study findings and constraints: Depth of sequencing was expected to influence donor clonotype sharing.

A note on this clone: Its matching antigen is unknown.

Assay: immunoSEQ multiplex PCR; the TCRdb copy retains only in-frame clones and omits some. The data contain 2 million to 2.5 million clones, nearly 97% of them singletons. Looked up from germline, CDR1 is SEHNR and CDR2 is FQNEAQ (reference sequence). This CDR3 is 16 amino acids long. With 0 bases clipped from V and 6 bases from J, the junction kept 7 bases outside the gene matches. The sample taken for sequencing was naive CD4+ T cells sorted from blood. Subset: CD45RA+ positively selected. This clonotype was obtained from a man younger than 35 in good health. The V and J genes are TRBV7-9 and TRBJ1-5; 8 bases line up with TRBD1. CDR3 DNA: TGTGCCAGCAGCTTAGCTGAGACAGGGGCGCCTCAGCCCCAGCATTTT. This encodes CASSLAETGAPQPQHF.